These 9 T cell receptor beta chains originate from one sample sequenced in a study of blood T cells in healthy people across ages. A second PCR, run for roughly 7 to 11 cycles, used a sample-barcoded 5' primer plus a J-beta primer mix. TCRdb redid the calling of the 5' RACE reads with MiXCR, one entry per CDR3 protein. The sample includes over 1,300,000 distinct CDR3 sequences, approximately 59% of them seen just once. The sample taken for sequencing was blood. These receptors were taken from a man aged 18 to 30 in good health.

The genes are TRBV11-2 and TRBJ2-6; no clear D. The CDR3 contains 13 residues. Germline V gene lookup returns CDR1 SGHAT and CDR2 FQNNGV. Trimming shortened V by 11 bases and J by 2 bases, and 10 bases separated the two germline ends. The CDR3 DNA reads as TGTGCCGCGGTGGAAGCTGGGGCCAACGTCCTGACTTTC. It codes for CAAVEAGANVLTF.

This clonotype was detected only a few times. The V and J genes are TRBV29-1 and TRBJ1-2; TRBD1 matches at 8 bases. The CDR3 consists of 15 residues. Looked up from germline, CDR1 is SQVTM and CDR2 is ANQGSEA. V gave up 6 bases and J gave up 3 bases; unmatched junction bases: 12. Written as DNA, the CDR3 is TGCAGCGTACCCCACCACAGGGGGTTCGACTATGGCTACACCTTC. This codes for CSVPHHRGFDYGYTF. Full variable domain (rest looked up from reference TRBV29-1 and TRBJ1-2): SAVISQKPSRDICQRGTSLTIQCQVDSQVTMMFWYRQQPGQSLTLIATANQGSEATYESGFVIDKFPISRPNLTFSTLTVSNMSPEDSSIYLCSVPHHRGFDYGYTFGSGTRLTVV.

The chain uses TRBV29-1 and TRBJ2-5; D is perhaps TRBD2 (6 bases). The CDR3 sequence is 16 residues long. V was shortened by 0 bases and J by 11 bases, with 25 bases between the two germline ends. The germline gives CDR1 SQVTM, CDR2 ANQGSEA. In DNA, the CDR3 is TGCAGCGTTGAAGAGGAACGGCGGGATGCGGTCGATGAGCAGTACTTC. Its translation: CSVEEERRDAVDEQYF.

The chain carries TRBV11-2 and TRBJ2-1; TRBD2 matches at 7 bases. Trimming at V came to 1 base and at J to 6 bases, leaving 6 bases not matched to a gene. Germline loops: CDR1 SGHAT, CDR2 FQNNGV. The CDR3 is 15 amino acids. CDR3 loop: CASSLARTRGNEQFF. The CDR3 nucleotides are TGTGCCAGCAGCTTAGCTCGGACTAGGGGCAATGAGCAGTTCTTC.

Only a few counts were recorded for this clonotype. The chain's CDR3 is CASSSYNTPVGEQYF. In nucleotides, the CDR3 is TGTGCCAGCAGCTCCTATAACACTCCTGTCGGCGAGCAGTACTTC. The chain links TRBV7-2 to TRBJ2-4, with unresolved D. The closer fit of TRBJ2-7 to the DNA end suggests the J call may be wrong. The CDR3 runs 15 residues. From germline, CDR1 is SGHTA and CDR2 FQGNSA.

The chain uses TRBV5-1 and TRBJ2-1; the D is unclear. Trimming left V 0 bases short and J 5 bases short, with 15 bases between. The CDR3 extends over 16 amino acids. Per the germline V gene, CDR1 is SGHRS and CDR2 is YFSETQ. The chain's CDR3 is CASSLGGENGNNEQFF. CDR3 bases: TGCGCCAGCAGCTTGGGGGGTGAAAATGGTAACAATGAGCAGTTCTTC.

The rearrangement links TRBV27 to TRBJ2-6; no clear D. CDR1 and CDR2 (germline): MNHEY, SMNVEV (reference sequence). Trimming removed 1 base at V and 0 bases at J, with 13 bases between. The CDR3 has 18 residues. CDR3 sequence (DNA): TGTGCCAGCAGTTTATGGGCTGTCGAGAGCTCTGGGGCCAACGTCCTGACTTTC. Its translation is CASSLWAVESSGANVLTF. Based on the CDR3 plus reference TRBV27 and TRBJ2-6, the full variable domain is EAQVTQNPRYLITVTGKKLTVTCSQNMNHEYMSWYRQDPGLGLRQIYYSMNVEVTDKGDVPEGYKVSRKEKRNFPLILESPSPNQTSLYFCASSLWAVESSGANVLTFGAGSRLTVL.

This clonotype showed up just once. The J gene is TRBJ2-7, the V gene TRBV3-1, with TRBD2 matching 7 bases. Judging by the DNA end, TRBJ2-5 fits better; the J call may be wrong. Germline V lookup: CDR1 LGHDT, CDR2 YNNKEL (reference sequence). CDR3 length: 15 amino acids. The CDR3 sequence: CASSRGRAGRETQYF. As DNA, the CDR3 is TGTGCCAGCAGCCGAGGACGAGCGGGAAGAGAGACCCAGTACTTC.

This chain links TRBV6-6 with TRBJ2-4, with a tentative D call TRBD2 (6 bases). The J call may be incorrect, as the DNA end agrees better with TRBJ2-7. This CDR3 contains 14 residues. Germline CDR1 is MNHNY and CDR2 is SVGAGI (reference sequence). The chain's CDR3 is CASSYPGDLYEQYF. CDR3 nucleotides: TGTGCCAGCAGTTACCCGGGAGACCTCTACGAGCAGTACTTC.